Reported below is one T cell receptor (beta chain). Deletions cut 3 bases from V and 5 bases from J, with 10 bases between. CDR1 is MRHNA, CDR2 SNTAGT, per germline. CDR3 length: 14 residues. The data derive from a study of blood T cell repertoires in COVID-19. Study overall: In each case, the material was cDNA or gDNA derived from T cells, B-cell-depleted T cells, or PBMCs.

Sequencing was performed with immunoSEQ multiplex PCR; in TCRdb, only in-frame clones are kept and a portion is missing. The table includes about 330,000 clones, 80% to 90% detected once. This chain links TRBV6-4 with TRBJ2-2, with D possibly matching TRBD1 (6 bases). Sequencing was carried out using peripheral blood. The clonotype was recovered from a man aged 30 to 45 with COVID-19, enrolled during active disease. CDR3 sequence: CASSETGGTGELFF. For the CDR3, the DNA is TGTGCCAGCAGTGAGACAGGCGGAACCGGGGAGCTGTTTTTT.